Each of the 32 T cell receptor beta chains below was sequenced from the same sample in a study of blood T cell repertoires in COVID-19. Sequencing was performed with immunoSEQ multiplex PCR; in TCRdb, only in-frame clones are kept and a portion is missing. The sample records fewer than 200,000 clones, 80% to 90% being singletons. Specimen: peripheral blood. These receptor sequences come from a man between 50 and 59 years old with active or convalescent COVID-19.

The chain uses TRBV2 and TRBJ2-2; D unresolved. Trimming removed 7 bases at V and 4 bases at J, with 13 bases between. The CDR3 is 14 amino acids. Germline lookup yields CDR1 SNHLY and CDR2 FYNNEI. The CDR3 sequence: CASKETSGTGELFF. The CDR3 nucleotides read TGTGCCAGCAAAGAGACCTCGGGCACCGGGGAGCTGTTTTTT.

J is TRBJ1-5 and V is TRBV5-1; the D is unclear. The CDR3 spans 15 residues. CDR1 is SGHRS, CDR2 YFSETQ, per germline. V lost 0 bases and J lost 1, with 8 bases in between. This CDR3 is CASSLGGLSNQPQHF. For the CDR3, the DNA is TGCGCCAGCAGCTTGGGCGGACTGAGCAATCAGCCCCAGCATTTT.

A single count supports this clone. The J gene is TRBJ2-2, the V gene TRBV19; D might be TRBD2 (6 bases). Germline CDR1 and CDR2: LNHDA and SQIVND (reference sequence). The CDR3 spans 15 residues. Trimming left V 10 bases short and J 3 bases short, with 18 bases between. The CDR3 spells CATRGLGRDTGELFF. The CDR3, as DNA: TGTGCCACCCGGGGGTTGGGCCGAGACACCGGGGAGCTGTTTTTT. The entire variable domain, with the rest obtained from reference TRBV19 and TRBJ2-2, is as follows: DGGITQSPKYLFRKEGQNVTLSCEQNLNHDAMYWYRQDPGQGLRLIYYSQIVNDFQKGDIAEGYSVSREKKESFPLTVTSAQKNPTAFYLCATRGLGRDTGELFFGEGSRLTVL.

This chain links TRBV5-5 with TRBJ1-5, with a tentative D call TRBD1 (5 bases). CDR1 and CDR2 (germline): SGHKS, YYEKEE (reference sequence). CDR3 length: 14 residues. Trimming left V 1 base short and J 4 bases short, with 9 bases between. The CDR3 sequence is CASSLMTENQPQHF. In DNA, the CDR3 is TGTGCCAGCAGCTTGATGACAGAAAATCAGCCCCAGCATTTT.

The chain has TRBV28 and TRBJ1-1; TRBD1 agrees at 7 bases. The germline V gene encodes CDR1 MDHEN and CDR2 SYDVKM. After removal of 4 bases from V and 5 bases from J, the junction contained 1 base not matched to a gene. The CDR3 has 12 residues. The CDR3 loop is CASSSGGTEAFF. DNA for the CDR3: TGTGCCAGCAGTTCAGGGGGAACTGAAGCTTTCTTT.

The genes are TRBV10-2 and TRBJ2-1, with TRBD1 matching over 7 bases. After removal of 8 bases from V and 9 bases from J, the junction contained 7 bases not matched to a gene. The CDR3 has 12 residues. CDR1 and CDR2 (germline): WSHSY, SAAADI. CDR3 coding DNA: TGCGCCAGCCGGACTGGGACAGTTGAGCAGTTCTTC. Protein product: CASRTGTVEQFF.

The V gene is TRBV12-3 or TRBV12-4, the J gene TRBJ1-2, with D possibly being TRBD1 (6 bases). The CDR3 runs 12 residues. V shed 6 bases and J shed 5 bases, with 10 bases lying between them. CDR3 sequence (DNA): TGTGCCAGCAGGTTTACAGGGTATGGCTACACCTTC. Amino acid sequence: CASRFTGYGYTF.

The chain joins TRBV28 to TRBJ1-6; perhaps TRBD1 as D (6 bases). This CDR3 is 12 amino acids long. The V gene's germline CDR1 is MDHEN and CDR2 SYDVKM. The ends were cut back, 3 bases at V and 12 bases at J, with 9 bases in the middle. CDR3: CASSFQGKPLHF. DNA of the CDR3: TGTGCCAGCAGTTTCCAGGGGAAACCCCTCCACTTT.

This rearrangement joins TRBV6-5 to TRBJ1-1, with no clear D. The CDR3 contains 13 residues. Per germline, CDR1 MNHEY and CDR2 SVGAGI. V was trimmed by 2 bases and J by 4 bases, leaving 8 bases between them. The CDR3 nucleotides read TGTGCCAGCAGTTACAGAGGCGGCACTGAAGCTTTCTTT. Residues: CASSYRGGTEAFF.

CDR3 loop: CASSLSSTRGTGELFF. In nucleotides, the CDR3 is TGCGCCAGCAGCTTGTCTAGCACCAGAGGAACCGGGGAGCTGTTTTTT. The gene calls are TRBV5-1 and TRBJ2-2, with D tentatively TRBD2 (5 bases). Germline V gives CDR1 SGHRS, CDR2 YFSETQ. The CDR3 consists of 16 residues. The germline V and J ends were trimmed by 1 base and 5 bases, with 15 bases remaining between them.

The rearrangement joins TRBV3-1 (or the pseudogene TRBV3-2) to TRBJ1-1, with D perhaps TRBD1 (5 bases). Germline V lookup: CDR1 LGHDT, CDR2 YNNKEL (reference sequence). V dropped 0 bases and J dropped 1 base, with 18 bases sitting between them. The CDR3 spans 18 residues. The CDR3 DNA follows: TGTGCCAGCAGCCAAGATAGGGGAAAGATGCCGGGGAACACTGAAGCTTTCTTT. Translation: CASSQDRGKMPGNTEAFF.

This chain uses TRBV6-1 with TRBJ2-7; D uncertain. The V gene lost 2 bases and the J gene lost 1 base, with 3 bases spanning the gap. The CDR3 length is 12 residues. Per germline, CDR1 MNHNS and CDR2 SASEGT. Here the CDR3 reads CASSELSYEQYF. CDR3 DNA: TGTGCCAGCAGTGAATTATCCTACGAGCAGTACTTC.

This chain joins TRBV3-1 (or the pseudogene TRBV3-2) and TRBJ1-2; 11 bases are a match to TRBD1. The CDR3 is made up of 14 amino acids. The ends lost 4 bases at V and 4 bases at J; junction bases unmatched: 2. From germline, CDR1 is LGHDT and CDR2 YNNKEL (reference sequence). CDR3 loop: CASSRTGGGYGYTF. Here the CDR3 DNA reads TGTGCCAGCAGCCGGACAGGGGGCGGCTATGGCTACACCTTC.

The V call is TRBV7-9, the J call TRBJ1-4; D gene uncertain. This CDR3 has 13 residues. From germline, CDR1 is SEHNR and CDR2 FQNEAQ (reference sequence). V was cut by 1 base and J by 4 bases, with 4 bases left in between. For the CDR3, the DNA is TGTGCCAGCAGCTTAGTCAGTAATGAAAAACTGTTTTTT. Protein sequence: CASSLVSNEKLFF.

The table lists this clone with a count of one. The J gene is TRBJ2-7, the V gene TRBV19; 15 nucleotides line up with TRBD2. This CDR3 region has 18 residues. Trimming removed 3 bases from V and 7 bases from J; junction bases left unmatched: 13. CDR1 is LNHDA, CDR2 SQIVND, per germline (reference sequence). The CDR3 DNA is TGTGCCAGTAGTATTGGACTAGCGGGGGGGCGTCAGCGGTTGGAGCAGTACTTC. Translated: CASSIGLAGGRQRLEQYF. The entire variable domain, with the rest obtained from reference TRBV19 and TRBJ2-7, is as follows: DGGITQSPKYLFRKEGQNVTLSCEQNLNHDAMYWYRQDPGQGLRLIYYSQIVNDFQKGDIAEGYSVSREKKESFPLTVTSAQKNPTAFYLCASSIGLAGGRQRLEQYFGPGTRLTVT.

The V call is TRBV18, the J call TRBJ2-2; possibly TRBD2 for D (5 bases). The V end was cut by 0 bases, the J end by 5 bases, with 10 bases between. This CDR3 contains 15 residues. In germline, CDR1 is KGHSH, CDR2 LQKENI. The CDR3 protein is CASSPPAGGTGELFF. In DNA, the CDR3 is TGTGCCAGCTCACCACCCGCGGGCGGAACCGGGGAGCTGTTTTTT.

This chain uses TRBV29-1 with TRBJ2-1; D may be TRBD2 (5 bases). The V and J ends lost 6 bases and 10 bases respectively, with 19 bases between them. Germline lookup yields CDR1 SQVTM and CDR2 ANQGSEA. This CDR3 has 13 amino acids. The CDR3 spells CSVERVGPGEQFF. CDR3 sequence (DNA): TGCAGCGTAGAGCGAGTGGGCCCGGGGGAGCAGTTCTTC.

The rearrangement joins TRBV29-1 to TRBJ1-5; TRBD1 is a possible D gene (6 bases). V lost 4 bases and J lost 7, with 14 bases in between. Germline assignment: CDR1 SQVTM and CDR2 ANQGSEA. This CDR3 is 13 amino acids long. The CDR3 region is CSVGGPSGQPQHF. CDR3 DNA sequence: TGCAGCGTTGGGGGGCCCTCGGGACAGCCCCAGCATTTT. Together with reference TRBV29-1 and TRBJ1-5, the CDR3 gives the full variable domain: SAVISQKPSRDICQRGTSLTIQCQVDSQVTMMFWYRQQPGQSLTLIATANQGSEATYESGFVIDKFPISRPNLTFSTLTVSNMSPEDSSIYLCSVGGPSGQPQHFGDGTRLSIL.

The V and J genes are TRBV6-2 or TRBV6-3 and TRBJ1-2, with D perhaps matching TRBD1 (6 bases). CDR3 size: 13 residues. Germline loops: CDR1 MNHEY, CDR2 SVGEGT. With 5 bases removed from V and 2 bases from J, the gap between germline ends came to 9 bases. The DNA for the CDR3 is TGTGCCAGCAGTAGGACAGAAAACTATGGCTACACCTTC. This translates into CASSRTENYGYTF.

The rearrangement links TRBV7-6 to TRBJ2-1; TRBD2 matches at 10 bases. Per the germline V gene, CDR1 is SGHVS and CDR2 is FNYEAQ. The V and J ends lost 2 bases and 5 bases, in that order; junction bases with no gene match: 9. This CDR3 has 17 amino acids. CDR3 loop: CASSLSGGARKDNEQFF. For the CDR3, the DNA is TGTGCCAGCAGCTTAAGCGGGGGGGCGAGAAAGGACAATGAGCAGTTCTTC.

This sequence joins TRBV5-4 and TRBJ2-5; D remains unclear. The CDR3 consists of 14 residues. V shed 0 bases and J shed 5 bases, with 11 bases lying between them. CDR1 SGHNT and CDR2 YYREEE come from the germline V gene (reference sequence). The CDR3 nucleotides are TGTGCCAGCAGCTTGGTGCGCGTGGAGGAGACCCAGTACTTC. Protein product: CASSLVRVEETQYF.

V usage is TRBV30 and J usage is TRBJ1-4; 8 bases fit TRBD1. Germline trimming cut 2 bases from V and 6 bases from J; bases unmatched to any gene: 5. CDR1 is GTSNPN and CDR2 is SVGIG in the germline V gene (reference sequence). The CDR3 covers 14 residues. The CDR3 DNA sequence: TGTGCCTGGAGTCCCCAGGGGGCCGATGAAAAACTGTTTTTT. Translation gives CAWSPQGADEKLFF.

The V call is TRBV4-2, the J call TRBJ1-1; D not resolved. V lost 0 bases and J 1 base, leaving 9 bases between the germline ends. Germline CDR1 and CDR2: LGHNA and YNFKEQ. CDR3 length: 15 residues. This CDR3 is CASSQDPDSNTEAFF. The CDR3 coding sequence is TGTGCCAGCAGCCAAGACCCGGACTCGAACACTGAAGCTTTCTTT.

The chain joins TRBV12-3 or TRBV12-4 to TRBJ2-3; D not resolved. The CDR3 extends over 12 amino acids. Trimming stripped 2 bases from V and 2 bases from J, with 2 bases between. The CDR3 bases are TGTGCCAGCAGTTTATACACAGATACGCAGTATTTT. Encoded protein: CASSLYTDTQYF.

This clone ranks as large. Other nucleotide sequences from this sample produce the same CDR3. The chain employs TRBV4-2 and TRBJ1-1, with D perhaps TRBD1 (6 bases). CDR1 LGHNA and CDR2 YNFKEQ come from the germline V gene. This CDR3 contains 15 residues. V was trimmed by 0 bases and J by 6 bases, leaving 14 bases between them. CDR3 sequence reads: CASSQDRGGVAEAFF. The CDR3 nucleotides are TGTGCCAGCAGCCAAGATAGGGGGGGGGTGGCTGAAGCTTTCTTT.

The chain combines TRBV19 with TRBJ2-3; weak D call: TRBD1 (5 bases). This CDR3 is 14 amino acids long. The V and J ends lost 7 bases and 5 bases respectively, with 16 bases between them. Per the germline V gene, CDR1 is LNHDA and CDR2 is SQIVND (reference sequence). Here the CDR3 DNA reads TGTGCCAGTAAACAAGGGGCATTAGTAGATACGCAGTATTTT. The encoded protein is CASKQGALVDTQYF.

This chain links TRBV5-1 with TRBJ2-1; TRBD1 agrees at 11 bases. CDR3 size: 16 residues. Germline assignment: CDR1 SGHRS and CDR2 YFSETQ. J gave up 2 bases and V 4 bases, and 5 bases lay outside the gene matches. The CDR3 protein is CASSHGQGAAYNEQFF. The CDR3 DNA is TGCGCCAGCAGCCATGGACAGGGGGCAGCCTACAATGAGCAGTTCTTC.

This chain joins TRBV28 and TRBJ1-2; 7 bases map to TRBD1. Trimming cost V 6 bases and J 1 base; bases outside gene matches: 8. Germline values: CDR1 MDHEN, CDR2 SYDVKM. CDR3 length: 15 residues. The CDR3 DNA sequence: TGTGCCAGCAGCCTAGGACAGGCAATTAACTATGGCTACACCTTC. It yields the protein CASSLGQAINYGYTF.

The chain couples TRBV27 to TRBJ1-1; D is possibly TRBD1 (5 bases). With 5 bases removed from V and 6 bases from J, the gap between germline ends came to 16 bases. Per germline, CDR1 MNHEY and CDR2 SMNVEV (reference sequence). The CDR3 loop spans 14 amino acids. The CDR3 DNA follows: TGTGCCAGCAGTATCCGGACAAGTCCTGCTGAAGCTTTCTTT. This sequence encodes CASSIRTSPAEAFF.

The genes are TRBV24-1 and TRBJ1-6, with D hard to call. The CDR3 spans 13 residues. From germline, CDR1 is KGHDR and CDR2 SFDVKD. Trimming left V 5 bases short and J 6 bases short, with 7 bases between. DNA for the CDR3: TGTGCCACCAGTGGAGGGTTTAATTCACCCCTCCACTTT. Its translation is CATSGGFNSPLHF.

About this clone: At one of its ends the junction is not consistent with the germline gene, which may arise from a read error. The sample carries other DNA sequences with the same CDR3. The chain has TRBV2 and TRBJ2-1, with a possible D match to TRBD1 (5 bases). The CDR3 extends over 13 amino acids. Germline V gene data show CDR1 as SNHLY and CDR2 as FYNNEI. The CDR3 coding sequence is TGTGCCAGCCAGGTGACAGAATACAATGAACAGTTCTTC. It encodes CASQVTEYNEQFF. Looking up the rest from reference TRBV2 and TRBJ2-1 gives the full variable domain: EPEVTQTPSHQVTQMGQEVILRCVPISNHLYFYWYRQILGQKVEFLVSFYNNEISEKSEIFDDQFSVERPDGSNFTLKIRSTKLEDSAMYFCASQVTEYNEQFFGPGTRLTVL.

The genes are TRBV10-3 and TRBJ2-6, with TRBD1 matching 7 bases. Germline V lookup: CDR1 ENHRY, CDR2 SYGVKD. The CDR3 runs 17 residues. J lost 0 bases, V lost 6 bases, and 8 bases had no gene match. The CDR3 nucleotides read TGTGCCATCAGCACCGGGACAGCCAGCTCTGGGGCCAACGTCCTGACTTTC. Protein product: CAISTGTASSGANVLTF.